This TCR beta chain was profiled in a study of patients and donors after allogeneic stem cell transplantation. Between the trimmed V and J ends, which lost 5 bases and 8 bases, there was a span of 15 bases. CDR3 length: 14 residues. Each CDR3 protein is one row after TCRdb ran MiXCR on the RT-PCR reads. Among some 880,000 distinct CDR3 sequences listed, about a sixth were seen once. The chain combines TRBV12-3 or TRBV12-4 with TRBJ1-4; D perhaps matches TRBD1 (6 bases). The TCR sequence derives from a human donor who was either an allogeneic HSCT recipient or a stem cell or donor lymphocyte infusion donor (not recorded which). It is not recorded whose cells these are; they may come from a transplant donor. Sequencing was done on a sample of blood, either unsorted or a sorted T cell fraction (not recorded which). Here the CDR3 reads CASSPGQPPEKLFF. The CDR3 DNA sequence: TGTGCCAGCAGTCCCGGACAGCCGCCGGAAAAACTGTTTTTT.